This T cell receptor beta chain emerged from a study of PD-L1 blockade in urothelial cancer. Between the trimmed V and J ends, which lost 6 bases and 0 bases, there was a span of 9 bases. CDR3 length: 14 residues. CDR1 and CDR2 (germline): MNHEY, SMNVEV (reference sequence). This clone was seen once. Clones were read by immunoSEQ multiplex PCR, and TCRdb kept only the in-frame ones, dropping some. The sample consists of about 130,000 clones, less than 85% of them appearing once. Time point of the sample: pretreatment peripheral blood. Sequenced here: PBMCs, sampled around atezolizumab (anti-PD-L1) treatment. This clonotype was sampled from a man aged 45-60 years with urothelial cancer. The chain employs TRBV27 and TRBJ2-1; no clear D gene. Here the CDR3 reads CASSSSVSYNEQFF. DNA of the CDR3: TGTGCCAGCAGCTCGAGCGTCTCCTACAATGAGCAGTTCTTC.